This T cell receptor (beta chain) emerged from a study of a mutant IDH1 vaccine in newly diagnosed glioma. Findings of the study overall: A vaccine-induced immune response developed in 93.3% of the patients.

This sample's time point: week 47, end of study. Each dose of the vaccine consisted of 300 ug of mutant IDH1 20-mer peptide, with topical imiquimod. Sequencing was performed with immunoSEQ multiplex PCR; in TCRdb, only in-frame clones are kept and a portion is missing. The profile shows tens of thousands of clones, approximately 80% of them singletons. As regards this clone: Its specificity is not known.

V was trimmed by 5 bases and J by 1 base, leaving 9 bases between them. CDR1 and CDR2 from the germline V gene are SEHNR and FQNEAQ (reference sequence). This CDR3 region has 15 residues. V gene TRBV7-9 combines with J gene TRBJ2-6; no reliable D call. Sequenced material: PBMCs, taken from a glioma patient whose treatment included an IDH1 peptide vaccine. The receptor's source is a man aged 35-49 years with glioma. As DNA, the CDR3 is TGTGCCAGCAGCCCTGTGATTTCTGGGGCCAACGTCCTGACTTTC. It is translated as CASSPVISGANVLTF.